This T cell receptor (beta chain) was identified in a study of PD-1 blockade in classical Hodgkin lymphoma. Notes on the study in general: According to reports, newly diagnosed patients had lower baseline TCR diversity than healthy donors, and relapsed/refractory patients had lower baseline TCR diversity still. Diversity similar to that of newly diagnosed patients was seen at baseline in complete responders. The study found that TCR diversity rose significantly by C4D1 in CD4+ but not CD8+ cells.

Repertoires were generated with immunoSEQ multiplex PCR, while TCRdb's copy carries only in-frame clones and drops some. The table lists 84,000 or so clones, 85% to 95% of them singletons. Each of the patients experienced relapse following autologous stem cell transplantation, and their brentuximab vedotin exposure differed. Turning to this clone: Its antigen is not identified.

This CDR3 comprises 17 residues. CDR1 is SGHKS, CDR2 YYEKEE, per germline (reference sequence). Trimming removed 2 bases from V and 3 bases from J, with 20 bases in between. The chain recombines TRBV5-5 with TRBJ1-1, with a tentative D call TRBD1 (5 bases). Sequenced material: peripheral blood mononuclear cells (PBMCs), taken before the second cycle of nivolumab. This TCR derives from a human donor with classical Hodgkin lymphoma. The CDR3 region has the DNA TGTGCCAGCAGCTTTGGATCGGGTTTCCTCAGGGACACTGAAGCTTTCTTT. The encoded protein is CASSFGSGFLRDTEAFF.